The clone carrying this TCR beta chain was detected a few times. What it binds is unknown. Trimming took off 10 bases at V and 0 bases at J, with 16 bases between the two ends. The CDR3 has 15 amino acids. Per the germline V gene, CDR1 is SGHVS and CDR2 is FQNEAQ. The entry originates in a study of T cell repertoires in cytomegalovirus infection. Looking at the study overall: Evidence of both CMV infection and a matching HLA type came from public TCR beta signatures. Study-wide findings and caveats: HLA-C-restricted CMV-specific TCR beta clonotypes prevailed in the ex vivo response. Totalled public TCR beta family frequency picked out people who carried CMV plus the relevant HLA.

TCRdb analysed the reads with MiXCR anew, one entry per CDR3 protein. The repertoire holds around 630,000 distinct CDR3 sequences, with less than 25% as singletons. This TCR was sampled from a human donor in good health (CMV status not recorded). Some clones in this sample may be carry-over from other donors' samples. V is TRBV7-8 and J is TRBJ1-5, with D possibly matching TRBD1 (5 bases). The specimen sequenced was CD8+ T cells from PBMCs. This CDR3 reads CATNGEGPSNQPQHF. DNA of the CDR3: TGTGCCACCAACGGGGAGGGACCTAGCAATCAGCCCCAGCATTTT. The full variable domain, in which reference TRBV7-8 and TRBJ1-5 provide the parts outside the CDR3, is GAGVSQSPRYKVAKRGQDVALRCDPISGHVSLFWYQQALGQGPEFLTYFQNEAQLDKSGLPSDRFFAERPEGSVSTLKIQRTQQEDSAVYLCATNGEGPSNQPQHFGDGTRLSIL.